This TCR beta chain was obtained from a study of blood T cells in healthy people across ages. Study-level points and caveats: The study found TCR beta diversity correlated strongly with naive T cell percentage. CMV status of donors was unknown, possibly confounding expanded clonotype changes.

Trimming pared 4 bases from V and 0 bases from J, leaving 7 bases between. Germline CDR1 is SGHTA and CDR2 is FQGNSA. The CDR3 is made up of 15 amino acids. Together with a sample-barcoded 5' primer, a J-beta primer mix was included in a second PCR lasting roughly 6 to 12 cycles. TCRdb re-called the 5' RACE reads with MiXCR, one entry per CDR3 protein. The sample shows hundreds of thousands of distinct CDR3 sequences, 46% of them seen only once. On this clonotype itself: Its antigen is unknown.

There were at least 6 micrograms of total RNA extracted from every sample. This receptor was obtained from an elderly man in good health. The chain recombines TRBV7-2 with TRBJ2-6, with D unresolved. Sequenced: blood. The CDR3 here is CASSSRYSGANVLTF. The CDR3 DNA is TGTGCCAGCAGCTCGAGGTACTCTGGGGCCAACGTCCTGACTTTC. Full variable domain (remainder filled in from reference TRBV7-2 and TRBJ2-6): GAGVSQSPSNKVTEKGKDVELRCDPISGHTALYWYRQSLGQGLEFLIYFQGNSAPDKSGLPSDRFSAERTGGSVSTLTIQRTQQEDSAVYLCASSSRYSGANVLTFGAGSRLTVL.